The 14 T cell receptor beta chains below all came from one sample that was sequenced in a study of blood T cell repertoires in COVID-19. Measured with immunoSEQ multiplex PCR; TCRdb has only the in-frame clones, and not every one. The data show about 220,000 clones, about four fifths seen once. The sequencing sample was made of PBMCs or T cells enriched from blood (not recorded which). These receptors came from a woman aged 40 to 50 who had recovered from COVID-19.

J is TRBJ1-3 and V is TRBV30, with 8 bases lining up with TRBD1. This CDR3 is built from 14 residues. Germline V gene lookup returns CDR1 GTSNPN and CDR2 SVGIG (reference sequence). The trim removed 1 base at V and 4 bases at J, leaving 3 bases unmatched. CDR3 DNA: TGTGCCTGGAGTGCCGACAGGGGCGGAAACACCATATATTTT. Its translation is CAWSADRGGNTIYF. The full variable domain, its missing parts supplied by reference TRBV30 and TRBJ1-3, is SQTIHQWPATLVQPVGSPLSLECTVEGTSNPNLYWYRQAAGRGLQLLFYSVGIGQISSEVPQNLSASRPQDRQFILSSKKLLLSDSGFYLCAWSADRGGNTIYFGEGSWLTVV.

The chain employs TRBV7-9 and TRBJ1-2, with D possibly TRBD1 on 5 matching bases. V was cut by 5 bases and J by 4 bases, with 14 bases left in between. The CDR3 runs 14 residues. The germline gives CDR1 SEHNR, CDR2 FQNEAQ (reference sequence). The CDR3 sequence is CASSPTGSGYGYTF. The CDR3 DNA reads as TGTGCCAGCAGCCCCACAGGATCGGGCTATGGCTACACCTTC.

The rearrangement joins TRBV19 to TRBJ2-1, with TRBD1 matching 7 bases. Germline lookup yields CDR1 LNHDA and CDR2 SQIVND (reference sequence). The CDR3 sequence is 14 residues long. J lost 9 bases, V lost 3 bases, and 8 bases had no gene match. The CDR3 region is CASSIRQGSVEQFF. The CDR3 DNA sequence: TGTGCCAGTAGTATCCGACAGGGTTCGGTTGAGCAGTTCTTC. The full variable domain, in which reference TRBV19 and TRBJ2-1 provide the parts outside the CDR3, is DGGITQSPKYLFRKEGQNVTLSCEQNLNHDAMYWYRQDPGQGLRLIYYSQIVNDFQKGDIAEGYSVSREKKESFPLTVTSAQKNPTAFYLCASSIRQGSVEQFFGPGTRLTVL.

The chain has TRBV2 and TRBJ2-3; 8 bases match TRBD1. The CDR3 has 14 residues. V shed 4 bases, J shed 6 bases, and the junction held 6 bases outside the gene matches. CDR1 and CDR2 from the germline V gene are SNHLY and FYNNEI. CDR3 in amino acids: CASSVRQGSDTQYF. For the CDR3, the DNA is TGTGCCAGCAGTGTTAGACAGGGGTCGGATACGCAGTATTTT.

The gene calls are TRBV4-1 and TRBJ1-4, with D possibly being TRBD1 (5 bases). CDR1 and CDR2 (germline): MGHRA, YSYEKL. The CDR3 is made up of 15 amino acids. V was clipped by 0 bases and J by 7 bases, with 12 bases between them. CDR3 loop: CASSQDSGVAEKLFF. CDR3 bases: TGCGCCAGCAGCCAAGATTCGGGGGTGGCTGAAAAACTGTTTTTT.

DNA for the CDR3: TGTGCCAGCTCACCCTACGTTTGGTCCCGAGACTCTGGGGCCAACGTCCTGACTTTC. Protein sequence: CASSPYVWSRDSGANVLTF. The chain couples TRBV18 to TRBJ2-6; D not certain. The germline V gene encodes CDR1 KGHSH and CDR2 LQKENI. This CDR3 contains 19 residues. Trimming left V 3 bases short and J 0 bases short, with 18 bases between.

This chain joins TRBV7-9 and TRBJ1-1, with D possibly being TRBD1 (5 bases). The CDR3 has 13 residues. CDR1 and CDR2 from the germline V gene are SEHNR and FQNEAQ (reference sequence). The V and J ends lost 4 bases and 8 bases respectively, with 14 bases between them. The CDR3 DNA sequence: TGTGCCAGCAGCTATCTGGGGGGAGGAGAAGCTTTCTTT. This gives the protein CASSYLGGGEAFF.

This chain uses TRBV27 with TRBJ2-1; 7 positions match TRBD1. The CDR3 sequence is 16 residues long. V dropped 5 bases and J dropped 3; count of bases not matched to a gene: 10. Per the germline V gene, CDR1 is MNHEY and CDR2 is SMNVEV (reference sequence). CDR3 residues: CASSAYRGRDYNEQFF. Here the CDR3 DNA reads TGTGCCAGCAGTGCGTACAGGGGAAGAGACTACAATGAGCAGTTCTTC.

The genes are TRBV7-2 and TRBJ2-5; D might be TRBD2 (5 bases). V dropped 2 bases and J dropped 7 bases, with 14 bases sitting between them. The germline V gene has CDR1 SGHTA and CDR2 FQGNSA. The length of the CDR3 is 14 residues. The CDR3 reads CASSLPSWVGTQYF. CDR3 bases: TGTGCCAGCAGCTTACCTAGCTGGGTTGGGACCCAGTACTTC.

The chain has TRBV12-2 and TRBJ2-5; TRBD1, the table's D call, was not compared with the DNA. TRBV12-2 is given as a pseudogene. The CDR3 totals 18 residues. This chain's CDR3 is CASRLDRGQPLNQETQYF. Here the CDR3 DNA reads TGTGCAAGTCGCCTCGACAGGGGCCAACCCCTGAACCAAGAGACCCAGTACTTC.

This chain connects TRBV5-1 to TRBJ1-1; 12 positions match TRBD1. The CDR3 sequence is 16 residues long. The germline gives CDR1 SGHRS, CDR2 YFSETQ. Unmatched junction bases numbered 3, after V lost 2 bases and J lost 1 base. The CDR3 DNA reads TGCGCCAGCAGCTTCGGGACAGGGGGCGCGAACACTGAAGCTTTCTTT. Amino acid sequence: CASSFGTGGANTEAFF.

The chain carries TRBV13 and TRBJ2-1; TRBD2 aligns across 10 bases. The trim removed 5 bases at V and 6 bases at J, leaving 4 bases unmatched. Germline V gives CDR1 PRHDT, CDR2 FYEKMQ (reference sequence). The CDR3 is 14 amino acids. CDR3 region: CASSRLAGVNEQFF. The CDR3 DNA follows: TGTGCCAGCAGCCGGCTAGCGGGAGTCAATGAGCAGTTCTTC.

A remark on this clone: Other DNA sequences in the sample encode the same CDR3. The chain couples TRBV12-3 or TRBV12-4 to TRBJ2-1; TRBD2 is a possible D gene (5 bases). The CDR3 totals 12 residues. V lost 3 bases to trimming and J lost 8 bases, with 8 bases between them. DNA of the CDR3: TGTGCCAGCAGTTTTCTAGCAGATGAGCAGTTCTTC. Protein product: CASSFLADEQFF.

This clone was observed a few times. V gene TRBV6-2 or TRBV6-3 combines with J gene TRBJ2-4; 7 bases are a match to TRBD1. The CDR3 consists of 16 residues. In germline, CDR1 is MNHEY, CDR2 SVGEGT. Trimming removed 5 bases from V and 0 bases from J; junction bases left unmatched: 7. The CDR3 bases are TGTGCCAGCAGTCTCCGAGGACAGGTAGCCAAAAACATTCAGTACTTC. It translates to CASSLRGQVAKNIQYF.